These T cell receptor beta chains were read from a single sample in a study of cytomegalovirus exposure and HLA in healthy donors. The table came from immunoSEQ multiplex PCR; TCRdb's copy has only in-frame clones and leaves some out. The table includes 110,000 to 150,000 clones, 9.7% detected once. Sequences were obtained from PBMCs. The source is a man between 50 and 59 years old in good health and CMV-seronegative. CDR3s include the opening cysteine and the closing phenylalanine or tryptophan. The D gene is left open where the match is weak. Only some rows state a clone size, as once, few, many or a class for expanded clones.

abundance: .
v_gene: TRBV7-6
j_gene: TRBJ1-1
d_gene: .
CDR3nt: TGTGCCAGCAGCTTAGAGACGACAGGGAACACTGAAGCTTTCTTT
CDR3aa: CASSLETTGNTEAFF

abundance: few
v_gene: TRBV5-1
j_gene: TRBJ2-4
d_gene: .
CDR3nt: TGCGCCAGCAGCCAACTAGGAGGAAGCATTCAGTACTTC
CDR3aa: CASSQLGGSIQYF

abundance: few
v_gene: TRBV14
j_gene: TRBJ2-1
d_gene: .
CDR3nt: TGTGCCAGCAGCCAAGGGGACACCTCCTACAATGAGCAGTTCTTC
CDR3aa: CASSQGDTSYNEQFF

abundance: .
v_gene: TRBV5-1
j_gene: TRBJ2-5
d_gene: TRBD1
CDR3nt: TGCGCCAGCAGCTTGGAAGGGACAGACCAAGAGACCCAGTACTTC
CDR3aa: CASSLEGTDQETQYF

abundance: .
v_gene: TRBV28
j_gene: TRBJ2-1
d_gene: TRBD2
CDR3nt: TGTGCCAGCACCAATCCCCCTGCGACTAGCGGGAGGCTGAATGAGCAGTTCTTC
CDR3aa: CASTNPPATSGRLNEQFF

abundance: few
v_gene: TRBV6-1
j_gene: TRBJ2-6
d_gene: .
CDR3nt: TGTGCCAGCAGTGATGGTGGGAACAGGGCCTCTGGGGCCAACGTCCTGACTTTC
CDR3aa: CASSDGGNRASGANVLTF

abundance: .
v_gene: TRBV6-4
j_gene: TRBJ1-1
d_gene: .
CDR3nt: TGTGCCAGCAGTGTGAAAAGACAGACGAACACTGAAGCTTTCTTT
CDR3aa: CASSVKRQTNTEAFF

abundance: .
v_gene: TRBV30
j_gene: TRBJ1-3
d_gene: .
CDR3nt: TGTGCCTGGAGTAGGGGGATCTCTGGAAACACCATATATTTT
CDR3aa: CAWSRGISGNTIYF

abundance: few
v_gene: TRBV4-2
j_gene: TRBJ1-2
d_gene: .
CDR3nt: TGTGCCAGCAGCCAAGATGAAGGCAGGGTGGGCGGCTACACCTTC
CDR3aa: CASSQDEGRVGGYTF

abundance: .
v_gene: TRBV19
j_gene: TRBJ2-7
d_gene: TRBD1
CDR3nt: TGTGCCAGTAGCGGACAGGGGGCTGTCTACGAGCAGTACTTC
CDR3aa: CASSGQGAVYEQYF

abundance: .
v_gene: TRBV14
j_gene: TRBJ2-1
d_gene: .
CDR3nt: TGTGCCAGCAGCCCGGCCGGGAGAAACTGGTACAATGAGCAGTTCTTC
CDR3aa: CASSPAGRNWYNEQFF

abundance: few
v_gene: TRBV29-1
j_gene: TRBJ1-1
d_gene: TRBD1
CDR3nt: TGCAGCGTGATACAAACAGGGGGAAGAACTGAAGCTTTCTTT
CDR3aa: CSVIQTGGRTEAFF

abundance: few
v_gene: TRBV19
j_gene: TRBJ2-3
d_gene: .
CDR3nt: TGTGCCAGTAGCCAGAGGGATACGCAGTATTTT
CDR3aa: CASSQRDTQYF